Included here is one TCR beta chain sequence, with context. In the original workflow: Nucleated cell counts were estimated from reference gene primer amplification. Profiled with immunoSEQ multiplex PCR; TCRdb holds only in-frame clones, not every one. That table is the source of V, J and clone size, and D and trimming were worked out from the DNA. The table has approximately 250,000 clones, over 75% seen once. The data stem from a study of blood T cell repertoires in COVID-19. Study in general: Sample material is recorded as cDNA or gDNA derived from T cells, B-cell-depleted T cells, or PBMCs.

After removal of 1 base from V and 2 bases from J, the junction contained 3 bases not matched to a gene. The germline V gene encodes CDR1 LGHDT and CDR2 YNNKEL (reference sequence). This CDR3 has 15 residues. Individuals aged about 18 to 90 years were recruited from fewer than 30 US areas. Cohort assignment relied on participant-reported clinical history. The chain joins TRBV3-1 (or the pseudogene TRBV3-2) to TRBJ1-2, with 8 bases lining up with TRBD1. Specimen: PBMCs or T cells enriched from blood (not recorded which). The receptor comes from a woman between 50 and 59 years old with acute COVID-19. The CDR3 sequence: CASSQGDRFNYGYTF. The CDR3 bases are TGTGCCAGCAGCCAAGGGGACAGGTTCAACTATGGCTACACCTTC.